This entry features one T cell receptor beta chain sequence. The antigen is unknown. The CDR3 contains 13 residues. Trimming stripped 7 bases from V and 1 base from J, with 10 bases between. Whole-study findings and limits: Tumor memory CD4+ T cell TCR gene usage was found to cluster with blood and lymph node memory CD4+ cells and with lymph node naive CD4+ cells.

Constant-region reverse primers amplified full-length variable regions, followed by semi-nested Nested Universal Primer A PCR. In TCRdb, the 5' RACE reads were re-called with MiXCR into one record per CDR3 protein. The repertoire holds about 42,000 distinct CDR3 sequences, about 29% seen once, with just over 4% in the top ten. The origin of this receptor is a female donor with breast cancer. The sample was tumor-infiltrating memory CD4+ T cells sorted from the breast tumor. Subset given: memory CD4+ T cells, CD4+CD45RO+CD25-. The chain uses TRBV12-3 or TRBV12-4 and TRBJ1-1, with D hard to call. The CDR3 loop is CASKKRENTEAFF. In DNA, the CDR3 is TGTGCCAGCAAGAAGCGGGAGAACACTGAAGCTTTCTTT.